This passage covers 28 T cell receptor beta chains from one sample sequenced in a study of blood T cell repertoires in COVID-19. Here immunoSEQ multiplex PCR was the method, and the copy in TCRdb shows in-frame clones only, minus some. This table holds around 300,000 clones, about 90% found once. The sequenced material came from PBMCs or T cells enriched from blood (not recorded which). These receptor sequences come from a woman in her fifties or sixties who had recovered from COVID-19.

This clone is a singleton in its sample. Germline is not matched at one junction end, which may reflect a read error. CDR3 residues: CASSLTGSSYNEQFF. Here the CDR3 DNA reads TGTGCTAGCAGCTTAACAGGGAGCTCCTACAATGAGCAGTTCTTC. The rearrangement joins TRBV7-7 to TRBJ2-1; weak D call: TRBD1 (6 bases). In germline, CDR1 is SSHAT, CDR2 FNYEAQ (reference sequence). The CDR3 covers 15 residues.

This chain joins TRBV5-5 and TRBJ1-6; D gene ambiguous. This CDR3 spans 18 amino acids. The V end lost 3 bases, the J end lost 3 bases, and 19 bases lay between the germline ends. Germline-derived CDR1 and CDR2 are SGHKS and YYEKEE (reference sequence). CDR3 DNA sequence: TGTGCCAGCAGCTCTATAACAAGTGAGGCGGTCTATAATTCACCCCTCCACTTT. Protein sequence: CASSSITSEAVYNSPLHF.

V gene TRBV5-1 combines with J gene TRBJ1-5; D gene ambiguous. V lost 0 bases and J lost 6, with 13 bases in between. Germline CDR1 SGHRS, CDR2 YFSETQ. The CDR3 is made up of 15 amino acids. The CDR3 is CASSLANPGSQPQHF. In DNA form, the CDR3 reads TGCGCCAGCAGCTTGGCCAACCCCGGTAGTCAGCCCCAGCATTTT.

This chain links TRBV7-6 with TRBJ2-1; 7 nucleotides match TRBD2. V lost 5 bases and J lost 9; bases outside the gene matches: 4. CDR3 length equals 12 residues. The germline CDR1 and CDR2 sequences are SGHVS and FNYEAQ. The CDR3 sequence: CASSRGGGEQFF. CDR3 bases: TGTGCCAGCAGCCGCGGCGGGGGTGAGCAGTTCTTC.

This clone was seen more than once but under ten times. The chain joins TRBV11-2 to TRBJ2-2, with 7 bases that match TRBD1. The CDR3 spans 16 residues. The J segment lost 4 bases and the V segment lost 5 bases, leaving 10 bases of the junction unmatched. Germline CDR1 SGHAT, CDR2 FQNNGV. The CDR3 loop is CASSVRNRGGTGELFF. CDR3 sequence (DNA): TGTGCCAGCAGCGTAAGGAACAGGGGCGGCACCGGGGAGCTGTTTTTT. Drawing the rest from reference TRBV11-2 and TRBJ2-2, the complete variable domain is EAGVAQSPRYKIIEKRQSVAFWCNPISGHATLYWYQQILGQGPKLLIQFQNNGVVDDSQLPKDRFSAERLKGVDSTLKIQPAKLEDSAVYLCASSVRNRGGTGELFFGEGSRLTVL.

The rearrangement joins TRBV6-5 to TRBJ2-3; TRBD1 aligns across 12 bases. The junction had 1 base not matched to a gene; V was cut back by 11 bases and J by 1 base. Per germline, CDR1 MNHEY and CDR2 SVGAGI. The length of the CDR3 is 13 residues. The CDR3 nucleotides are TGTGCCGGGACAGGGGGCCGCACAGATACGCAGTATTTT. Translation gives CAGTGGRTDTQYF.

The rearrangement links TRBV5-1 to TRBJ2-5, with 15 bases that match TRBD2. The CDR3 length is 17 residues. V gave up 4 bases and J gave up 2 bases; unmatched junction bases: 6. Germline assignment: CDR1 SGHRS and CDR2 YFSETQ. CDR3 loop: CASSAGLAGGNQETQYF. The DNA for the CDR3 is TGCGCCAGCAGCGCGGGACTAGCGGGAGGTAATCAAGAGACCCAGTACTTC.

This chain connects TRBV15 to TRBJ2-7; TRBD1 agrees at 7 bases. The germline gives CDR1 LNHNV, CDR2 YYDKDF (reference sequence). This CDR3 is 14 amino acids long. With 5 bases clipped from V and 6 bases from J, the junction kept 10 bases outside the gene matches. The CDR3 DNA reads TGTGCCACCAGCTCTAGGACAGGCCGCCGCGAGCAGTACTTC. Amino acids: CATSSRTGRREQYF.

Notes on this clone: Germline is not matched at one junction end, which may reflect a read error. The chain links TRBV18 to TRBJ2-7; 7 bases are shared with TRBD1. The CDR3 loop spans 13 amino acids. CDR1 is KGHSH and CDR2 is LQKENI in the germline V gene. CDR3: CANSPGQNYEQYF. In DNA form, the CDR3 reads TGTGCCAACTCACCGGGACAGAACTACGAGCAGTACTTC.

A single count supports this clone. V gene TRBV25-1 combines with J gene TRBJ1-6; D ambiguous. The length of the CDR3 is 15 residues. CDR1 MGHDK and CDR2 SYGVNS come from the germline V gene. V dropped 2 bases and J dropped 4 bases, with 9 bases sitting between them. The CDR3 bases are TGTGCCAGCAGTGAAAGGAGCCATTATAATTCACCCCTCCACTTT. Its protein product is CASSERSHYNSPLHF.

The rearrangement joins TRBV7-2 to TRBJ1-1; TRBD1 aligns across 10 bases. Per germline, CDR1 SGHTA and CDR2 FQGNSA. Losses at the gene ends were 5 bases for V and 3 bases for J; bases not matched to a gene: 6. There are 15 residues in the CDR3. The CDR3: CASSIDRGPDTEAFF. In DNA form, the CDR3 reads TGTGCCAGCAGCATCGACAGGGGGCCGGACACTGAAGCTTTCTTT.

The V call is TRBV10-1, the J call TRBJ1-2; the match to TRBD1 covers 8 bases. In germline, CDR1 is WNHNN, CDR2 SYGVQD (reference sequence). CDR3 length: 13 amino acids. The junction had 5 bases not matched to a gene; V was cut back by 5 bases and J by 6 bases. The CDR3 region is CASSPDRANGYTF. CDR3 sequence (DNA): TGCGCCAGCAGTCCGGACAGGGCAAATGGCTACACCTTC.

A few counts support this clone. CDR3 in amino acids: CASRGDGGPGEQYF. Here the CDR3 DNA reads TGCGCCAGCAGAGGGGACGGGGGGCCTGGCGAGCAGTACTTC. The chain couples TRBV5-1 to TRBJ2-7, with a tentative D call TRBD2 (7 bases). CDR3 length: 14 residues. The germline V gene encodes CDR1 SGHRS and CDR2 YFSETQ. Trimming stripped 5 bases from V and 6 bases from J, with 18 bases between.

This clone was seen more than once but under ten times. The V call is TRBV28, the J call TRBJ1-2; 12 bases align to TRBD1. CDR1 and CDR2 from the germline V gene are MDHEN and SYDVKM. With 3 bases clipped from V and 6 bases from J, the junction kept 11 bases outside the gene matches. The CDR3 runs to 17 residues. CDR3 coding DNA: TGTGCCAGCAGTTTGTCTCAACCGGGACAGGGGGCGCATGGCTACACCTTC. This codes for CASSLSQPGQGAHGYTF.

The V and J genes are TRBV2 and TRBJ1-2, with TRBD1 matching 12 bases. Trimming at V came to 6 bases and at J to 2 bases, leaving 4 bases not matched to a gene. From germline, CDR1 is SNHLY and CDR2 FYNNEI. The CDR3 totals 15 residues. CDR3 amino acids: CASRPGTGGNYGYTF. CDR3 bases: TGTGCCAGCAGGCCCGGGACAGGGGGCAACTATGGCTACACCTTC. Variable domain in full (rest from reference TRBV2 and TRBJ1-2): EPEVTQTPSHQVTQMGQEVILRCVPISNHLYFYWYRQILGQKVEFLVSFYNNEISEKSEIFDDQFSVERPDGSNFTLKIRSTKLEDSAMYFCASRPGTGGNYGYTFGSGTRLTVV.

The gene calls are TRBV5-1 and TRBJ1-2; 9 nucleotides align to TRBD1. The trim removed 1 base at V and 8 bases at J, leaving 0 bases unmatched. The CDR3 is 12 amino acids. Germline V lookup: CDR1 SGHRS, CDR2 YFSETQ. The CDR3, as DNA: TGCGCCAGCAGCTTGACAGGGGGCGGCTACACCTTC. As protein: CASSLTGGGYTF.

The rearrangement uses TRBV6-1 and TRBJ1-2; 11 bases map to TRBD1. V was clipped by 3 bases and J by 8 bases; unmatched bases: 5. The CDR3 is 14 residues long. CDR1 is MNHNS, CDR2 SASEGT, per germline. The CDR3 loop reads CASSDRGQGGGYTF. The CDR3 DNA reads TGTGCCAGCAGTGATCGGGGACAGGGGGGCGGCTACACCTTC.

The J gene is TRBJ1-5, the V gene TRBV28; D is unclear. The CDR3 runs to 12 residues. Trimming stripped 3 bases from V and 7 bases from J, with 7 bases between. Per germline, CDR1 MDHEN and CDR2 SYDVKM. Here the CDR3 DNA reads TGTGCCAGCAGTTTTAGTTCACAGCCCCAGCATTTT. This sequence encodes CASSFSSQPQHF.

This sequence joins TRBV30 and TRBJ1-1; unclear D gene. The CDR3 is 13 residues long. Germline V gene lookup returns CDR1 GTSNPN and CDR2 SVGIG (reference sequence). Trimming stripped 2 bases from V and 3 bases from J, with 10 bases between. CDR3 nucleotides: TGTGCCTGGAGTTCGTATAGTTACACTGAAGCTTTCTTT. It codes for CAWSSYSYTEAFF.

The V gene is TRBV28, the J gene TRBJ2-1; D is ambiguous. Trimming stripped 5 bases from V and 9 bases from J, with 8 bases between. Germline assignment: CDR1 MDHEN and CDR2 SYDVKM. This CDR3 region has 11 residues. The CDR3 region is CASSVEREQFF. The DNA for the CDR3 is TGTGCCAGCAGTGTAGAGCGTGAGCAGTTCTTC.

The CDR3 bases are TGTGCCAGCAGCGCCCGGACTAGCGGGCAACAGTTCTTC. Amino acid sequence: CASSARTSGQQFF. The rearrangement joins TRBV9 to TRBJ2-1, with 11 positions matching TRBD2. Germline trimming cut 3 bases from V and 13 bases from J; bases unmatched to any gene: 6. Looked up from germline, CDR1 is SGDLS and CDR2 is YYNGEE. The length of the CDR3 is 13 residues.

This sequence joins TRBV29-1 and TRBJ1-2; 7 bases are a match to TRBD1. The trim removed 7 bases at V and 3 bases at J, leaving 2 bases unmatched. Germline V gene sequence: CDR1 SQVTM, CDR2 ANQGSEA. The CDR3 is made up of 11 amino acids. CDR3 protein: CSAGTDYGYTF. In nucleotides, the CDR3 is TGCAGCGCCGGGACAGACTATGGCTACACCTTC.

The chain uses TRBV29-1 and TRBJ1-1; D is possibly TRBD1 (5 bases). The CDR3 consists of 14 residues. In germline, CDR1 is SQVTM, CDR2 ANQGSEA. V shed 6 bases and J shed 3 bases, with 17 bases lying between them. The CDR3 nucleotides read TGCAGCGTGGGGGGGGTAGGGAGCGACACTGAAGCTTTCTTT. Translating it yields CSVGGVGSDTEAFF.

This sequence joins TRBV28 and TRBJ1-1; D remains ambiguous. From germline, CDR1 is MDHEN and CDR2 SYDVKM. This CDR3 is built from 14 residues. V was trimmed by 2 bases and J by 4 bases, leaving 11 bases between them. The CDR3 DNA reads TGTGCCAGCAGTTTACGGGGTCGTGGCACTGAAGCTTTCTTT. This sequence encodes CASSLRGRGTEAFF.

The chain links TRBV2 to TRBJ1-2; 8 bases are shared with TRBD1. The CDR3 runs to 15 residues. V was clipped by 4 bases and J by 3 bases; unmatched bases: 7. The V gene's germline CDR1 is SNHLY and CDR2 FYNNEI. The CDR3 loop is CASSVGQGPYYGYTF. The CDR3 DNA reads TGTGCCAGCAGTGTAGGACAGGGTCCTTACTATGGCTACACCTTC.

J is TRBJ2-2 and V is TRBV14, with TRBD1 matching over 7 bases. The CDR3 is 17 residues long. Germline values: CDR1 SGHDN, CDR2 FVKESK. The junction had 8 bases not matched to a gene; V was cut back by 3 bases and J by 1 base. CDR3 coding DNA: TGTGCCAGCAGCCAGGGCCCACGGACAGGGAACACCGGGGAGCTGTTTTTT. As protein: CASSQGPRTGNTGELFF.

The chain carries TRBV6-5 and TRBJ1-3; D is undetermined. Trimming stripped 0 bases from V and 0 bases from J, with 3 bases between. CDR1 and CDR2 from the germline V gene are MNHEY and SVGAGI. The CDR3 contains 14 residues. The CDR3 spells CASSYSYSGNTIYF. For the CDR3, the DNA is TGTGCCAGCAGTTACTCGTACTCTGGAAACACCATATATTTT.

The chain couples TRBV28 to TRBJ1-1, with 8 positions matching TRBD1. V was pared by 7 bases and J by 1 base, with 5 bases of the junction left unmatched. The CDR3 loop spans 14 amino acids. Germline CDR1 is MDHEN and CDR2 is SYDVKM. The CDR3 protein is CASTVTGANTEAFF. Written as DNA, the CDR3 is TGTGCCAGCACCGTGACAGGGGCGAACACTGAAGCTTTCTTT.